A single sample gave rise to the 14 T cell receptor beta chains below, sequenced in a study of T cell changes during pregnancy in multiple sclerosis. Assay used: immunoSEQ multiplex PCR; TCRdb lists only in-frame clones, some missing. The table records around 49,000 clones, around 87% of them present only once. Sequences were derived from peripheral blood, sampled after pregnancy. These receptors were collected from a female donor in good health, enrolled as a control in a pregnancy study.

The chain combines TRBV7-9 with TRBJ1-2; D uncertain. Trimming removed 0 bases at V and 7 bases at J, with 9 bases between. The CDR3 is made up of 13 amino acids. Germline values: CDR1 SEHNR, CDR2 FQNEAQ (reference sequence). CDR3 sequence (DNA): TGTGCCAGCAGCTTAGCGGTTGCAGGTGGCTACACCTTC. Translating gives CASSLAVAGGYTF.

The genes are TRBV5-4 and TRBJ1-2; 12 bases are a match to TRBD1. The CDR3 has 17 amino acids. Germline trimming cut 4 bases from V and 0 bases from J; bases unmatched to any gene: 7. The germline CDR1 and CDR2 sequences are SGHNT and YYREEE (reference sequence). CDR3 nucleotides: TGTGCCAGCAGCCTCGGGACAGGGGGCGATTCTAACTATGGCTACACCTTC. Protein product: CASSLGTGGDSNYGYTF.

The chain uses TRBV5-1 and TRBJ1-1; D unclear. The V and J ends lost 4 bases and 7 bases respectively, with 8 bases between them. This CDR3 spans 11 amino acids. Germline CDR1 SGHRS, CDR2 YFSETQ. The CDR3 DNA is TGCGCCAGCAGCCTATATGGTGAAGCTTTCTTT. Protein: CASSLYGEAFF. Full variable domain (rest looked up from reference TRBV5-1 and TRBJ1-1): KAGVTQTPRYLIKTRGQQVTLSCSPISGHRSVSWYQQTPGQGLQFLFEYFSETQRNKGNFPGRFSGRQFSNSRSEMNVSTLELGDSALYLCASSLYGEAFFGQGTRLTVV.

The rearrangement uses TRBV4-3 and TRBJ1-2; D remains unclear. V was shortened by 0 bases and J by 3 bases, with 14 bases between the two germline ends. This CDR3 has 16 amino acids. CDR1 LGHNA and CDR2 YSLEER come from the germline V gene. Here the CDR3 DNA reads TGCGCCAGCAGCCAAGATCAAAAGGCCAGGCACTATGGCTACACCTTC. It specifies CASSQDQKARHYGYTF.

This clone was detected once. The chain joins TRBV7-2 to TRBJ2-1; 13 positions match TRBD2. The CDR3 covers 15 residues. In germline, CDR1 is SGHTA, CDR2 FQGNSA. J was trimmed by 7 bases and V by 4 bases; bases with no gene match: 4. CDR3 in amino acids: CASSWELAGGNEQFF. CDR3 coding DNA: TGTGCCAGCAGCTGGGAACTAGCGGGGGGGAATGAGCAGTTCTTC.

The chain links TRBV6-5 to TRBJ2-3; possibly TRBD1 for D (6 bases). Germline CDR1 reads MNHEY; CDR2 reads SVGAGI. V was pared by 6 bases and J by 6 bases, with 13 bases between. This CDR3 has 13 residues. CDR3: CASSRARGDTQYF. DNA of the CDR3: TGTGCCAGCAGCCGCGCCAGGGGTGATACGCAGTATTTT.

The chain carries TRBV19 and TRBJ2-6, with a tentative D call TRBD1 (7 bases). The CDR3 length is 15 residues. Germline CDR1 and CDR2: LNHDA and SQIVND (reference sequence). V lost 8 bases, J lost 3 bases, and 14 bases lay in between. The CDR3 bases are TGTGCCAGTTCTCCCAGGGGGGTTGGGGCCAACGTCCTGACTTTC. This sequence encodes CASSPRGVGANVLTF.

This chain joins TRBV19 and TRBJ2-1; 7 nucleotides match TRBD1. V lost 4 bases and J lost 8; bases outside the gene matches: 5. This CDR3 has 13 residues. Germline-derived CDR1 and CDR2 are LNHDA and SQIVND (reference sequence). The CDR3 loop is CASSTTGADEQFF. CDR3 bases: TGTGCCAGTAGTACAACAGGGGCCGATGAGCAGTTCTTC. Complete variable domain (other parts from reference TRBV19 and TRBJ2-1): DGGITQSPKYLFRKEGQNVTLSCEQNLNHDAMYWYRQDPGQGLRLIYYSQIVNDFQKGDIAEGYSVSREKKESFPLTVTSAQKNPTAFYLCASSTTGADEQFFGPGTRLTVL.

The chain links TRBV28 to TRBJ1-6; D is unclear. V lost 4 bases and J lost 8, with 21 bases in between. This CDR3 spans 17 amino acids. CDR1 and CDR2 from the germline V gene are MDHEN and SYDVKM. The CDR3 reads CASSSMGGNWYDSPLHF. The CDR3 nucleotides read TGTGCCAGCAGTTCCATGGGCGGGAATTGGTATGATTCACCCCTCCACTTT.

The chain is built from TRBV6-1 and TRBJ1-2; TRBD1 might be the D (6 bases). V was shortened by 0 bases and J by 2 bases, with 10 bases between the two germline ends. The CDR3 extends over 15 amino acids. CDR1 and CDR2 (germline): MNHNS, SASEGT. The DNA for the CDR3 is TGTGCCAGCAGTGAAGCGCTCGGACAGAACTATGGCTACACCTTC. It codes for CASSEALGQNYGYTF.

The chain joins TRBV2 to TRBJ2-1; D gene unclear. CDR1 and CDR2 from the germline V gene are SNHLY and FYNNEI. Trimming took 10 bases from V and 7 from J, leaving 17 bases between them. CDR3 length equals 13 residues. DNA for the CDR3: TGTGCCACCTCTCAGGTCTCCCGGAATGAGCAGTTCTTC. It is translated as CATSQVSRNEQFF.

This clone has more than one count but fewer than ten. V is TRBV5-4 and J is TRBJ1-1; D not resolved. The CDR3 sequence is 14 residues long. V lost 0 bases to trimming and J lost 8 bases, with 14 bases between them. CDR1 is SGHNT, CDR2 YYREEE, per germline (reference sequence). CDR3 bases: TGTGCCAGCAGCTTGGAACAGCCTTTAATCGAAGCTTTCTTT. It is translated as CASSLEQPLIEAFF. The full variable domain, its missing parts supplied by reference TRBV5-4 and TRBJ1-1, is ETGVTQSPTHLIKTRGQQVTLRCSSQSGHNTVSWYQQALGQGPQFIFQYYREEENGRGNFPPRFSGLQFPNYSSELNVNALELDDSALYLCASSLEQPLIEAFFGQGTRLTVV.

CDR3 coding DNA: TGTGCCAGCAGCTCCCGCGGGGGGATGGGGCTCAATGGCTACACCTTC. Protein: CASSSRGGMGLNGYTF. V is TRBV7-3 and J is TRBJ1-2; TRBD1 is a possible D gene (5 bases). Trimming cost V 4 bases and J 6 bases, with 21 bases left between them. This CDR3 has 16 amino acids. Germline V lookup: CDR1 SGHTA, CDR2 FQGTGA.

The rearrangement links TRBV11-2 to TRBJ1-2; TRBD1 aligns across 10 bases. The CDR3 length is 16 residues. Germline CDR1 SGHAT, CDR2 FQNNGV. The trim removed 2 bases at V and 4 bases at J, leaving 7 bases unmatched. The CDR3 sequence is CASSLIRGTGAYGYTF. The CDR3 DNA is TGTGCCAGCAGCTTAATACGCGGGACAGGGGCCTATGGCTACACCTTC.